This entry lists 25 T cell receptor beta chains sequenced from one sample in a study of cytomegalovirus exposure and HLA in healthy donors. Here immunoSEQ multiplex PCR was the method, and the copy in TCRdb shows in-frame clones only, minus some. Among some 48,000 clones listed, about 90% were seen once. The source material was PBMCs. The receptor source for this set is a woman aged 25-40 years in good health and CMV-seronegative.

This clone came up a few times. The gene calls are TRBV9 and TRBJ2-1; D call uncertain. CDR3 size: 13 residues. V gave up 0 bases and J gave up 7 bases, with 8 bases separating them. The V gene's germline CDR1 is SGDLS and CDR2 YYNGEE. CDR3 nucleotide sequence: TGTGCCAGCAGCGTAGATCTCAGAAATGAGCAGTTCTTC. It is translated as CASSVDLRNEQFF.

V and J are TRBV27 and TRBJ2-3, with 8 bases identical to TRBD1. Trimming removed 6 bases from V and 3 bases from J; junction bases left unmatched: 5. CDR1 and CDR2 from the germline V gene are MNHEY and SMNVEV (reference sequence). There are 14 residues in the CDR3. For the CDR3, the DNA is TGTGCCAGCAGGAACCAGGGGGCAACAGATACGCAGTATTTT. Protein sequence: CASRNQGATDTQYF.

The chain couples TRBV15 to TRBJ2-7; tentatively, D is TRBD1 (7 bases). The CDR3 spans 12 residues. Looked up from germline, CDR1 is LNHNV and CDR2 is YYDKDF (reference sequence). Between the trimmed V and J ends, which lost 2 bases and 8 bases, there was a span of 10 bases. CDR3 in DNA: TGTGCCACCAGCAGACAGGGGGGTCAGCAGTACTTC. It yields the protein CATSRQGGQQYF.

The CDR3 region is CASSLARGLGGYTF. The CDR3 region has the DNA TGCGCCAGCAGCTTGGCCAGGGGCTTGGGTGGCTACACCTTC. The rearrangement uses TRBV5-1 and TRBJ1-2; D possibly corresponds to TRBD1 (6 bases). Germline CDR1 and CDR2: SGHRS and YFSETQ. This CDR3 spans 14 amino acids. Trimming removed 0 bases from V and 7 bases from J, with 13 bases in between.

The J gene is TRBJ1-2, the V gene TRBV19; possibly TRBD1 for D (5 bases). V dropped 5 bases and J dropped 6 bases, with 25 bases sitting between them. Looked up from germline, CDR1 is LNHDA and CDR2 is SQIVND (reference sequence). The CDR3 spans 17 residues. CDR3: CASSLDRAPSRGDGYTF. In DNA form, the CDR3 reads TGTGCCAGTAGTCTCGACCGGGCCCCCTCACGGGGGGATGGCTACACCTTC.

This chain joins TRBV2 and TRBJ1-1; D gene ambiguous. Germline-derived CDR1 and CDR2 are SNHLY and FYNNEI. V was pared by 6 bases and J by 3 bases, with 5 bases between. The CDR3 runs to 11 residues. CDR3: CASSGYTEAFF. The CDR3 DNA reads TGTGCCAGCAGCGGGTACACTGAAGCTTTCTTT.

This clone occurred once. V and J are TRBV6-1 and TRBJ2-7, with 11 bases lining up with TRBD2. CDR1 is MNHNS, CDR2 SASEGT, per germline. The CDR3 spans 15 residues. V shed 2 bases and J 3 bases; nucleotides not matched to a gene: 3. The CDR3 is CASSELLAGDYEQYF. The CDR3 DNA sequence: TGTGCCAGCAGTGAATTACTAGCGGGGGACTACGAGCAGTACTTC.

This clone has only a few counts. This sequence joins TRBV19 and TRBJ1-5, with TRBD1 matching 7 bases. There are 16 residues in the CDR3. Trimming cost V 1 base and J 7 bases; bases outside gene matches: 10. The germline CDR1 and CDR2 sequences are LNHDA and SQIVND (reference sequence). In DNA form, the CDR3 reads TGTGCCAGTAGTATAGGGGCCCAGGGGGGCAGGCAGCCCCAGCATTTT. Its protein product is CASSIGAQGGRQPQHF.

V gene TRBV7-2 combines with J gene TRBJ2-1, with TRBD1 matching 10 bases. CDR3 length: 14 amino acids. The germline V gene has CDR1 SGHTA and CDR2 FQGNSA. V trimming: 8 bases; J trimming: 10 bases; junction bases outside the gene matches: 11. The CDR3 DNA is TGTGCCAGCGGAAAGTGGACAGGGGGAGGCGAGCAGTTCTTC. Translation gives CASGKWTGGGEQFF.

The chain couples TRBV7-2 to TRBJ1-2; D might be TRBD1 (6 bases). In germline, CDR1 is SGHTA, CDR2 FQGNSA. The V and J ends lost 4 bases and 7 bases respectively, with 16 bases between them. The CDR3 has 14 amino acids. The CDR3 DNA sequence: TGTGCCAGCAGCTCGGATTACAGGGCGACTGGCTACACCTTC. Translation: CASSSDYRATGYTF.

The CDR3 DNA is TGTGCCAGCTCACTCATACCGGGGGACGATGAAAAACTGTTTTTT. Translated: CASSLIPGDDEKLFF. This sequence joins TRBV18 and TRBJ1-4; possible D gene TRBD1, 5 bases. The V gene's germline CDR1 is KGHSH and CDR2 LQKENI. Trimming took off 4 bases at V and 6 bases at J, with 15 bases between the two ends. This CDR3 has 15 residues.

The gene calls are TRBV28 and TRBJ1-5; D call uncertain. Germline V gene data show CDR1 as MDHEN and CDR2 as SYDVKM. Trimming pared 4 bases from V and 6 bases from J, leaving 7 bases between. The CDR3 runs to 12 residues. CDR3 protein: CASSSEVQPQHF. Written as DNA, the CDR3 is TGTGCCAGCAGTTCGGAGGTTCAGCCCCAGCATTTT.

The V and J genes are TRBV18 and TRBJ2-6; TRBD1 matches 7 bases. The J segment lost 0 bases and the V segment lost 1 base, leaving 6 bases of the junction unmatched. From germline, CDR1 is KGHSH and CDR2 LQKENI. The CDR3 spans 18 residues. This CDR3 reads CASSPRRGSGSGANVLTF. The CDR3 region has the DNA TGTGCCAGCTCACCACGCAGGGGGTCTGGCTCTGGGGCCAACGTCCTGACTTTC.

This chain connects TRBV5-8 to TRBJ2-5; 12 bases are shared with TRBD2. The CDR3 contains 17 residues. The ends lost 3 bases at V and 2 bases at J; junction bases unmatched: 8. Per germline, CDR1 SGHTS and CDR2 YDEGEE. The CDR3 loop is CASSSPGLAGRQETQYF. The CDR3 DNA reads TGTGCCAGCAGCTCCCCCGGACTAGCGGGGAGACAAGAGACCCAGTACTTC. Together with reference TRBV5-8 and TRBJ2-5, the CDR3 gives the full variable domain: EAGVTQSPTHLIKTRGQQATLRCSPISGHTSVYWYQQALGLGLQFLLWYDEGEERNRGNFPPRFSGRQFPNYSSELNVNALELEDSALYLCASSSPGLAGRQETQYFGPGTRLLVL.

The CDR3 DNA is TGTGCCAGCTCCCCGGGATTAGCGCGTTACAATGAGCAGTTCTTC. It yields the protein CASSPGLARYNEQFF. The chain joins TRBV5-6 to TRBJ2-1; D is possibly TRBD2 (5 bases). Germline CDR1 and CDR2: SGHDT and YYEEEE. This CDR3 has 15 residues. V shed 7 bases and J shed 4 bases, with 18 bases lying between them.

The chain carries TRBV27 and TRBJ2-1, with D perhaps matching TRBD2 (7 bases). Germline-derived CDR1 and CDR2 are MNHEY and SMNVEV (reference sequence). V gave up 5 bases and J gave up 4 bases, with 15 bases separating them. The CDR3 runs to 15 residues. In nucleotides, the CDR3 is TGTGCCAGCAGTAGCGGGACATCGCCGTACAATGAGCAGTTCTTC. It is translated as CASSSGTSPYNEQFF.

The chain uses TRBV5-1 and TRBJ1-1; D is perhaps TRBD1 (6 bases). In germline, CDR1 is SGHRS, CDR2 YFSETQ. V lost 2 bases and J lost 5, with 10 bases in between. The length of the CDR3 is 13 residues. The CDR3: CASSFTGHTEAFF. CDR3 in DNA: TGCGCCAGCAGCTTTACAGGGCATACTGAAGCTTTCTTT. The full variable domain, rest sourced from reference TRBV5-1 and TRBJ1-1, is KAGVTQTPRYLIKTRGQQVTLSCSPISGHRSVSWYQQTPGQGLQFLFEYFSETQRNKGNFPGRFSGRQFSNSRSEMNVSTLELGDSALYLCASSFTGHTEAFFGQGTRLTVV.

This chain connects TRBV7-2 to TRBJ2-2; TRBD2 matches at 8 bases. The CDR3 extends over 15 amino acids. Looked up from germline, CDR1 is SGHTA and CDR2 is FQGNSA. V lost 6 bases, J lost 0 bases, and 3 bases stayed unmatched. CDR3 sequence reads: CASRMGLANTGELFF. DNA of the CDR3: TGTGCCAGCAGGATGGGACTAGCGAACACCGGGGAGCTGTTTTTT.

The chain combines TRBV5-5 with TRBJ2-7, with 9 bases matching TRBD1. J gave up 1 base and V 8 bases, and 16 bases lay outside the gene matches. This CDR3 is 17 amino acids long. Looked up from germline, CDR1 is SGHKS and CDR2 is YYEKEE (reference sequence). The CDR3 loop is CASTGQGFSIGSYEQYF. CDR3 nucleotide sequence: TGTGCCAGTACGGGACAGGGTTTTTCAATAGGGTCCTACGAGCAGTACTTC.

This clone was picked up one time. The chain combines TRBV10-1 with TRBJ1-1; D is ambiguous. CDR1 WNHNN and CDR2 SYGVQD come from the germline V gene (reference sequence). Trimming stripped 0 bases from V and 5 bases from J, with 7 bases between. The CDR3 is made up of 13 amino acids. The CDR3 protein is CASSESYGTEAFF. The CDR3 region has the DNA TGCGCCAGCAGTGAGTCATACGGGACTGAAGCTTTCTTT.

The chain is built from TRBV27 and TRBJ1-1; the D gene is possibly TRBD1 (5 bases). The CDR3 has 16 amino acids. CDR1 is MNHEY and CDR2 is SMNVEV in the germline V gene (reference sequence). V dropped 2 bases and J dropped 0 bases, with 13 bases sitting between them. The CDR3 loop is CASSLVAGELNTEAFF. The CDR3 DNA is TGTGCCAGCAGTTTAGTGGCGGGGGAGTTGAACACTGAAGCTTTCTTT.

V gene TRBV7-2 combines with J gene TRBJ1-5; 8 nucleotides line up with TRBD1. The CDR3 contains 17 residues. The germline V gene has CDR1 SGHTA and CDR2 FQGNSA. Germline trimming cut 4 bases from V and 2 bases from J; bases unmatched to any gene: 10. The CDR3 DNA follows: TGTGCCAGCAGCTCGACAGGGGCGGATTTGGGCAATCAGCCCCAGCATTTT. Translated: CASSSTGADLGNQPQHF.

The J gene is TRBJ1-1, the V gene TRBV5-1, with unresolved D. CDR3 length: 14 amino acids. Germline V gives CDR1 SGHRS, CDR2 YFSETQ. Between the trimmed V and J ends, which lost 1 base and 4 bases, there was a span of 11 bases. The DNA for the CDR3 is TGCGCCAGCAGCTTGATTGTGGGAGGCACTGAAGCTTTCTTT. Amino acid sequence: CASSLIVGGTEAFF.

The sample holds a few counts of this clone. The chain combines TRBV11-3 with TRBJ2-7, with a tentative D call TRBD2 (6 bases). Germline values: CDR1 SGHNT, CDR2 YENEEA. This CDR3 comprises 13 residues. V was cut by 5 bases and J by 4 bases, with 12 bases left in between. CDR3 nucleotides: TGTGCCAGCAGCCGGGGGTCGGCTTACGAGCAGTACTTC. Protein: CASSRGSAYEQYF.

A few counts support this clone. The chain combines TRBV27 with TRBJ1-4; TRBD1 matches at 9 bases. This CDR3 is 15 amino acids long. Per germline, CDR1 MNHEY and CDR2 SMNVEV (reference sequence). V dropped 5 bases and J dropped 8; count of bases not matched to a gene: 9. CDR3 in amino acids: CASSPTGGAPEKLFF. CDR3 DNA: TGTGCCAGCAGTCCGACAGGGGGAGCTCCCGAAAAACTGTTTTTT. Together with reference TRBV27 and TRBJ1-4, the CDR3 gives the full variable domain: EAQVTQNPRYLITVTGKKLTVTCSQNMNHEYMSWYRQDPGLGLRQIYYSMNVEVTDKGDVPEGYKVSRKEKRNFPLILESPSPNQTSLYFCASSPTGGAPEKLFFGSGTQLSVL.